This passage covers 9 T cell receptor beta chains from one sample sequenced in a study of cytomegalovirus exposure and HLA in healthy donors. 13 Jbeta primers and 60 Vbeta primers were used for the PCR. Clones were read by immunoSEQ multiplex PCR, and TCRdb kept only the in-frame ones, dropping some. The profile shows about 140,000 clones, 65% to 85% of them singletons. The material sequenced was PBMCs. All receptors come from a man aged 45-60 years in good health and CMV-seronegative.

This chain links TRBV19 with TRBJ1-1; D not resolved. This CDR3 is 11 amino acids long. From germline, CDR1 is LNHDA and CDR2 SQIVND (reference sequence). Trimming left V 9 bases short and J 1 base short, with 6 bases between. The CDR3, as DNA: TGTGCCAGCCTTAGGAACACTGAAGCTTTCTTT. It is translated as CASLRNTEAFF. Full variable domain (remainder filled in from reference TRBV19 and TRBJ1-1): DGGITQSPKYLFRKEGQNVTLSCEQNLNHDAMYWYRQDPGQGLRLIYYSQIVNDFQKGDIAEGYSVSREKKESFPLTVTSAQKNPTAFYLCASLRNTEAFFGQGTRLTVV.

V usage is TRBV15 and J usage is TRBJ2-4, with 9 bases matching TRBD2. V shed 1 base and J 13 bases; nucleotides not matched to a gene: 14. Germline CDR1 and CDR2: LNHNV and YYDKDF (reference sequence). The length of the CDR3 is 16 residues. CDR3 nucleotides: TGTGCCACCAGCAGAGTTACGGGGTTGGGCGGGAGGGACCAGTACTTC. This translates into CATSRVTGLGGRDQYF.

This clone has only a few counts. The chain joins TRBV29-1 to TRBJ2-7; 10 bases align to TRBD2. The CDR3 length is 14 residues. Germline V gene data show CDR1 as SQVTM and CDR2 as ANQGSEA. The ends lost 5 bases at V and 4 bases at J; junction bases unmatched: 8. The CDR3 protein is CSVQPASGGYEQYF. In DNA form, the CDR3 reads TGCAGCGTTCAACCGGCTAGCGGGGGTTACGAGCAGTACTTC.

The rearrangement links TRBV4-1 to TRBJ2-2; 13 bases align to TRBD2. This CDR3 has 18 amino acids. With V trimmed by 4 bases and J by 2 bases, 7 bases remained unmatched. CDR1 is MGHRA and CDR2 is YSYEKL in the germline V gene. CDR3 in DNA: TGCGCCAGCAGCCCCTCACTAGCGGGAGGGCCCAACACCGGGGAGCTGTTTTTT. The encoded protein is CASSPSLAGGPNTGELFF.

The sample holds a few counts of this clone. The chain couples TRBV6-4 to TRBJ2-3, with 10 bases aligning to TRBD1. Looked up from germline, CDR1 is MRHNA and CDR2 is SNTAGT. The V segment lost 5 bases and the J segment 2 bases; nucleotides outside the gene matches: 4. The CDR3 has 15 amino acids. The CDR3 protein is CASSPGTGDTDTQYF. In DNA, the CDR3 is TGTGCCAGCAGTCCCGGGACAGGGGACACAGATACGCAGTATTTT.

This clone occurred a few times. The chain recombines TRBV5-4 with TRBJ2-3; no definite D call. CDR1 and CDR2 from the germline V gene are SGHNT and YYREEE (reference sequence). This CDR3 comprises 12 residues. With 1 base removed from V and 4 bases from J, the gap between germline ends came to 4 bases. CDR3 nucleotide sequence: TGTGCCAGCAGCTTGCCCGCAGATACGCAGTATTTT. Its translation is CASSLPADTQYF. Full variable domain (remainder filled in from reference TRBV5-4 and TRBJ2-3): ETGVTQSPTHLIKTRGQQVTLRCSSQSGHNTVSWYQQALGQGPQFIFQYYREEENGRGNFPPRFSGLQFPNYSSELNVNALELDDSALYLCASSLPADTQYFGPGTRLTVL.

The chain links TRBV5-5 to TRBJ2-1, with 10 bases fitting TRBD2. There are 14 residues in the CDR3. The V and J ends lost 0 bases and 15 bases, in that order; junction bases with no gene match: 9. Germline lookup yields CDR1 SGHKS and CDR2 YYEKEE (reference sequence). The CDR3 reads CASSLGTSGTKGFF. In DNA, the CDR3 is TGTGCCAGCAGCTTGGGGACTAGCGGCACCAAAGGGTTCTTC. The entire variable domain, with the rest obtained from reference TRBV5-5 and TRBJ2-1, is as follows: DAGVTQSPTHLIKTRGQQVTLRCSPISGHKSVSWYQQVLGQGPQFIFQYYEKEERGRGNFPDRFSARQFPNYSSELNVNALLLGDSALYLCASSLGTSGTKGFFGPGTRLTVL.

The chain is built from TRBV5-1 and TRBJ1-1; D possibly corresponds to TRBD1 (5 bases). V was pared by 4 bases and J by 4 bases, with 17 bases between. Germline V gene sequence: CDR1 SGHRS, CDR2 YFSETQ. The CDR3 extends over 15 amino acids. This CDR3 reads CASSQTTLGGTEAFF. The CDR3 region has the DNA TGCGCCAGCAGCCAGACGACCCTGGGGGGCACTGAAGCTTTCTTT.

The chain recombines TRBV11-3 with TRBJ1-2; D is possibly TRBD1 (6 bases). Germline V gene sequence: CDR1 SGHNT, CDR2 YENEEA. Trimming cost V 5 bases and J 8 bases, with 21 bases left between them. CDR3 size: 15 residues. The CDR3 loop is CASSPVRGPWRGYTF. CDR3 DNA sequence: TGTGCCAGCAGCCCGGTCAGGGGACCGTGGAGAGGCTACACCTTC.